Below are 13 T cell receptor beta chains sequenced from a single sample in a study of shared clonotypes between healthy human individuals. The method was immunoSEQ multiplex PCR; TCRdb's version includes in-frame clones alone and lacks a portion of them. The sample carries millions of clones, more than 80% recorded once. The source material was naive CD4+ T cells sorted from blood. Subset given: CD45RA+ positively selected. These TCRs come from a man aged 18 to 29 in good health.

DNA for the CDR3: TGTGCCAGCAGTTCGATGGACAGGGGGCTCGGCACTGAAGCTTTCTTT. As protein: CASSSMDRGLGTEAFF. The chain uses TRBV6-5 and TRBJ1-1, with 11 positions matching TRBD1. The germline CDR1 and CDR2 sequences are MNHEY and SVGAGI. After removal of 4 bases from V and 4 bases from J, the junction contained 8 bases not matched to a gene. The CDR3 runs to 16 residues.

In nucleotides, the CDR3 is TGTGCCAGCAGTCTGGGCCCAAGCAATCAGCCCCAGCATTTT. Its protein product is CASSLGPSNQPQHF. The chain has TRBV6-1 and TRBJ1-5; D remains unclear. V lost 5 bases, J lost 1 base, and 9 bases lay in between. CDR3 length equals 14 residues. Germline V gene data show CDR1 as MNHNS and CDR2 as SASEGT.

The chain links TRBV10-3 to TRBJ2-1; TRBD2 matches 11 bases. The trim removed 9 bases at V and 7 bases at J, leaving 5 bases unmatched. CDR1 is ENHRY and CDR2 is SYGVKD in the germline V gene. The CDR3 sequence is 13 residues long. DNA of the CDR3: TGTGCCATGGGGGGACTAGCGGTTAATGAGCAGTTCTTC. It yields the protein CAMGGLAVNEQFF.

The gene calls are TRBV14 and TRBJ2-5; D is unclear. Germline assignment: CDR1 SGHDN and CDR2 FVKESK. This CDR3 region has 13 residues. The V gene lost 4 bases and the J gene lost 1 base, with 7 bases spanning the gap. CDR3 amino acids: CASSPDLQETQYF. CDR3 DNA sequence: TGTGCCAGCAGCCCGGATCTCCAAGAGACCCAGTACTTC.

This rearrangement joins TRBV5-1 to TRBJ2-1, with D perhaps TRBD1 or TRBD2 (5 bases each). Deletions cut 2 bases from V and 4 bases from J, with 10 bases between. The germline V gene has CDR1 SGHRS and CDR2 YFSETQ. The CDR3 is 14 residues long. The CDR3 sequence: CASSLTGPYNEQFF. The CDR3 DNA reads TGCGCCAGCAGCTTAACGGGGCCTTACAATGAGCAGTTCTTC. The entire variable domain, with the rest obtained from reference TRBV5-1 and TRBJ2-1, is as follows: KAGVTQTPRYLIKTRGQQVTLSCSPISGHRSVSWYQQTPGQGLQFLFEYFSETQRNKGNFPGRFSGRQFSNSRSEMNVSTLELGDSALYLCASSLTGPYNEQFFGPGTRLTVL.

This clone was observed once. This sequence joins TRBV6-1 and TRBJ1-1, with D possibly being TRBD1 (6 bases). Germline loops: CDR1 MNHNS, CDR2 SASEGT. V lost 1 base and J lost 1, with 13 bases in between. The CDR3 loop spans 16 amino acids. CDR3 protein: CASSEDRVRGNTEAFF. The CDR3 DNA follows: TGTGCCAGCAGTGAAGACAGGGTAAGAGGGAACACTGAAGCTTTCTTT.

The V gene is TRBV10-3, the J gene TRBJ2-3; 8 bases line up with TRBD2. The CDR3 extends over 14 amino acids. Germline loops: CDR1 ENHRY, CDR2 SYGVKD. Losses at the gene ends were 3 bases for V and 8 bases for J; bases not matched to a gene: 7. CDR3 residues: CAISEPGLAVTQYF. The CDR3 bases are TGTGCCATCAGTGAACCCGGACTAGCCGTTACGCAGTATTTT.

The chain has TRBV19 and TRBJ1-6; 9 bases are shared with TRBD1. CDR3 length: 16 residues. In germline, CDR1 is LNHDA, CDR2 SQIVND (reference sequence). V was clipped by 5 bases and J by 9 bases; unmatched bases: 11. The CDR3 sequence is CASSERTGVAGSPLHF. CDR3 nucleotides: TGTGCCAGTAGTGAAAGGACAGGGGTCGCTGGTTCACCCCTCCACTTT.

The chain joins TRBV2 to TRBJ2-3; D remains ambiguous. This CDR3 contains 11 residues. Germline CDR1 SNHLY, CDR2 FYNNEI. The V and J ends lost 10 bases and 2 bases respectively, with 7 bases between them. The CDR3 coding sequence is TGTGCCACCGCTCCCACAGATACGCAGTATTTT. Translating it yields CATAPTDTQYF.

CDR3 in DNA: TGTGCCTGGTCTGGTTTTCGGAACACTGAAGCTTTCTTT. Translation: CAWSGFRNTEAFF. The chain recombines TRBV30 with TRBJ1-1; D is unclear. Germline V gene lookup returns CDR1 GTSNPN and CDR2 SVGIG (reference sequence). V was clipped by 5 bases and J by 1 base, with 11 bases between them. The CDR3 runs to 13 residues.

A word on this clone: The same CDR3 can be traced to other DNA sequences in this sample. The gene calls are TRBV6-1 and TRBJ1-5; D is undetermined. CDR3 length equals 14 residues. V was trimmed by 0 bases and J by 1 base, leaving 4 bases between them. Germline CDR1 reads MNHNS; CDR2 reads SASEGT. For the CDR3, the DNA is TGTGCCAGCAGTGAAGCTCGGAGCAATCAGCCCCAGCATTTT. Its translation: CASSEARSNQPQHF.

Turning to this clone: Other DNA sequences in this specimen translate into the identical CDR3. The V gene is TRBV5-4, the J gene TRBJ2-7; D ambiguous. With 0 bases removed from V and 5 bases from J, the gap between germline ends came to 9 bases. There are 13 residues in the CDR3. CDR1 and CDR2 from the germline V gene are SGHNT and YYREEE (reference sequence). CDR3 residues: CASSLGRGDEQYF. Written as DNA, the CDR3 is TGTGCCAGCAGCTTGGGCCGTGGGGACGAGCAGTACTTC.

The CDR3 region has the DNA TGTGCCAGTAGATTCCCACAGGGTAGAATGTCTGGGGCCAACGTCCTGACTTTC. It translates to CASRFPQGRMSGANVLTF. The chain is built from TRBV19 and TRBJ2-6, with D possibly matching TRBD1 (6 bases). CDR1 and CDR2 (germline): LNHDA, SQIVND (reference sequence). V lost 6 bases and J lost 1, with 19 bases in between. This CDR3 spans 18 amino acids.